This T cell receptor beta chain was observed in a study of regulatory T cells in long-lasting Graves disease. Broader study findings: Repertoires from persistent disease leaned toward TRBV28, TRBJ1-2 and TRBJ2-5.

Time point reported: newly diagnosed GD, antithyroid drugs for less than 3 months. The TCR library was prepared using RNA isolated from PBMCs. At least ten counts were recorded for this clonotype. Antigen unknown. CDR3 length: 14 residues. Germline CDR1 reads ENHRY; CDR2 reads SYGVKD. Germline trimming cut 11 bases from V and 0 bases from J; bases unmatched to any gene: 6. Relying on iRepertoire HTBI primers and Arm-PCR of CDR3 regions, the team built TCR beta libraries. TCRdb itself ran the multiplex PCR reads through MiXCR, one entry per CDR3 protein. This table holds a few hundred thousand distinct CDR3 sequences, about 16% found once. This sample also belongs to another study, concerning T cells in Graves' hyperthyroidism and ophthalmopathy. That paper states: Each patient was aged 18 to 65 and had newly diagnosed hyperthyroidism of under 2 months' duration.

V gene TRBV10-3 combines with J gene TRBJ1-2; 10 nucleotides match TRBD1. Sequencing was performed on peripheral blood mononuclear cells (PBMCs), taken at new diagnosis, from a patient treated with antithyroid drugs. The receptor's source is a woman between 18 and 29 years old with Graves disease. As DNA, the CDR3 is TGTGCCCTTGGGACAGGGGAGTCTAACTATGGCTACACCTTC. This codes for CALGTGESNYGYTF.